This T cell receptor (beta chain) came from a study of CD8+ T cells in alopecia areata (dated by TCRdb to between 2017 and 2018). Regarding the research as a whole: The treated patients took part in an open-label pilot trial in which moderate-to-severe alopecia areata was treated with oral tofacitinib at 5 to 10 mg twice daily. On the human side, TCRbeta sequencing was run on scalp tissue and on sorted CD4+ and CD8+ peripheral blood T cells from healthy controls and from alopecia areata patients with either patchy or totalis/universalis disease. TCRbeta CDR3 regions were amplified by immunoSEQ multiplex PCR using 35 Vbeta forward and 13 Jbeta reverse primers. High-throughput TCRbeta sequencing was used to examine T cell clonal expansion in alopecia areata in both the C3H/HeJ mouse model and human patients. RNA was obtained with the PAXgene miRNA kit for fixed scalp, the miRNeasy kit for PBMCs, and the RNeasy kit for mouse skin. Tofacitinib-treated patients had biopsies at baseline and at 4 and 24 weeks of treatment, with a later scalp biopsy in several patients. Clonality in the scalp was compared among normal scalp (n=4), patchy alopecia areata scalp (n=8), and alopecia totalis/universalis scalp (n=8). Tofacitinib was given for 6 to 18 months, followed by 6 months of follow-up off drug to assess delayed response and recurrence.

This clone was found a few times. Its antigen remains undetermined. Qualities for individual bases were not recorded, and no much larger clone is one base off. Receptor libraries were prepared by the immunoSEQ multiplex PCR assay. RNA was extracted from all samples and reverse transcribed into cDNA as template for TCR sequencing. First-strand cDNA was synthesized using SuperScript III with a 2:1 mix of oligo-dT and random hexamers. A synthetic immune receptor repertoire was used to gauge amplification bias, and whatever bias remained was removed computationally. The authors' pipeline ran thus. Raw reads were preprocessed to remove errors, and CDR3 was defined by IMGT conventions from the conserved cysteine to phenylalanine. To get clonality, Shannon entropy was normalized by log2 of the number of productive unique TCRs and the result was subtracted from 1. Whether each scalp clone was CD4 or CD8 was inferred by checking scalp TCRbeta sequences against the CD4 and CD8 repertoires from sorted blood. TCRdb obtained this table from immuneACCESS and retained in-frame rearrangements with V and J assigned. These tables miss some clones; where compared with another copy, unresolved V genes account for less than half of the shortfall, and the remainder is unexplained. V and J calls plus clone size are reproduced from that table; the DNA served to infer D and trimming. Present in this sample are about 150,000 clones, 87% of which were seen just once. The ten largest clones capture about 16% of the sample.

This specimen's time point label, interpreted: baseline before oral tofacitinib. Peripheral blood and lesional scalp punch biopsies were obtained from patients with alopecia areata. PBMCs were isolated by density centrifugation and stained for CD3, CD4 and CD8, and CD4+ and CD8+ T cells were sorted on a FACSAria. The CDR3 measures 15 amino acids from cysteine to phenylalanine. Only the CDR3 region is kept as DNA, spanning 45 bases read in frame from base 1. Sequences SEHNR (CDR1) and FQNEAQ (CDR2) are obtained from the germline V gene (reference sequence). Germline trimming: 7 bases from V, 8 bases from J; junction bases outside gene matches: 12. The full study reports these points: Higher clonality and more expanded CD8+ clones were observed in lesional scalp than in normal scalp, particularly in alopecia totalis/universalis, a finding suggestive of antigenic drive. TCR sequences shared between patients were less clear than in mice, possibly partly because of HLA diversity in the patient population. Scalp TCR repertoire analysis is complicated because resident alphabeta T cells in normal human skin are also sequenced, whereas mouse skin is dominated by gammadelta T cells.

The sample was CD8+ T cells sorted from blood, taken at week 0. The receptor chain draws on TRBV7-9 and TRBJ1-5; TRBD1 aligns with 9 central bases. The receptor was derived from a human donor with alopecia areata. This receptor carries the CDR3 CASTRTGVGLEPQHF. The DNA sequence is given as TGTGCCAGCACCAGGACAGGGGTGGGTTTGGAGCCCCAGCATTTT.